This T cell receptor beta chain was obtained from a study of patients and donors after allogeneic stem cell transplantation. V shed 6 bases and J shed 5 bases, with 11 bases lying between them. The germline gives CDR1 MNHEY, CDR2 SVGAGI. The CDR3 contains 13 residues. Each CDR3 protein gets one entry after TCRdb re-called the RT-PCR reads with MiXCR. The sample consists of 930 or so distinct CDR3 sequences, over 35% of them appearing once. This chain links TRBV6-5 with TRBJ1-5, with D possibly TRBD1 on 5 matching bases. The TCR was taken from a human donor who was either an allogeneic HSCT recipient or a stem cell or donor lymphocyte infusion donor (not recorded which). It is not recorded whose cells these are; they may come from a transplant donor. Sequences were obtained from blood, either unsorted or a sorted T cell fraction (not recorded which). The CDR3: CASRADSYQPQHF. For the CDR3, the DNA is TGTGCCAGCAGGGCCGACAGCTATCAGCCCCAGCATTTT.